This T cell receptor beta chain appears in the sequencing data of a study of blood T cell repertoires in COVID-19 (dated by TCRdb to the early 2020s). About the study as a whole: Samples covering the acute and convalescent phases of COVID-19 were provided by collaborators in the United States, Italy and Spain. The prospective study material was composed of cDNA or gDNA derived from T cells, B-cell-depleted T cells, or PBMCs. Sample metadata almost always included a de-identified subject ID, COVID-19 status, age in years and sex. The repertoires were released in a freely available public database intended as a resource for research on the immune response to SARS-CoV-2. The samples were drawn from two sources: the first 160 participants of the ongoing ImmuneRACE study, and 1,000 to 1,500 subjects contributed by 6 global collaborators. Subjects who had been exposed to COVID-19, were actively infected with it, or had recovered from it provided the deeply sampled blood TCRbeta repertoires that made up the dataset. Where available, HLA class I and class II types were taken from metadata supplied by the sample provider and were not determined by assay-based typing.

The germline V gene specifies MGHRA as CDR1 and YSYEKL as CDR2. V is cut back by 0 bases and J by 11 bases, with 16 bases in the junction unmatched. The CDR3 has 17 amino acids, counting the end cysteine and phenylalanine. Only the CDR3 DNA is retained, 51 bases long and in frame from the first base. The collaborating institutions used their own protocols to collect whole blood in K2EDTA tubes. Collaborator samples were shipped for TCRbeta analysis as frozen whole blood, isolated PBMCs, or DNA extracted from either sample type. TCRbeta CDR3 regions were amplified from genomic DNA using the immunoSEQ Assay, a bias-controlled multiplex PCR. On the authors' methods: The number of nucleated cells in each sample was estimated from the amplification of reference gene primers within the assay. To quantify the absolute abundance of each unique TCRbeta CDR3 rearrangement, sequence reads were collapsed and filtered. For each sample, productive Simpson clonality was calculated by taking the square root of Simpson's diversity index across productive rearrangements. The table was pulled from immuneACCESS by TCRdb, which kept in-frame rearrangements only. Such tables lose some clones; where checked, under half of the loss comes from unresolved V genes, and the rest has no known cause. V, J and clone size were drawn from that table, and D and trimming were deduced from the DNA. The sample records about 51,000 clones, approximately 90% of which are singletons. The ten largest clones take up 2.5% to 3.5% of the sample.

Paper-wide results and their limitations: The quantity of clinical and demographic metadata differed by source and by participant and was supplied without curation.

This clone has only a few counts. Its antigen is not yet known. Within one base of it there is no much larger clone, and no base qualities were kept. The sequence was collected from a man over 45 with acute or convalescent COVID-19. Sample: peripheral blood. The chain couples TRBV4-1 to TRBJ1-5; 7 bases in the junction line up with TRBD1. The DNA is TGCGCCAGCAGCCAAGATGAACCCACAGGGGCCCGAGTCTCCCAGCATTTT. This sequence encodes CASSQDEPTGARVSQHF.